This T cell receptor beta chain emerged from a study of blood T cells in healthy people across ages. A second PCR of roughly 7 to 11 cycles used a sample-barcoded 5' primer and a J-beta primer mix. TCRdb reanalysed the 5' RACE reads using MiXCR and keeps one entry per CDR3 protein. The data hold 1.5 million or so distinct CDR3 sequences, with approximately 42% observed a single time. This clonotype has more than one count but fewer than ten. This CDR3 contains 14 residues. Trimming left V 2 bases short and J 8 bases short, with 15 bases between. CDR1 ENHRY and CDR2 SYGVKD come from the germline V gene.

This rearrangement joins TRBV10-3 to TRBJ1-2; D gene uncertain. Sequenced sample: blood. The receptor was derived from a woman between 18 and 29 years old in good health. The CDR3 DNA is TGTGCCATCAGTGAGCCCTCCGGGGAAAAGGGCTACACCTTC. This translates into CAISEPSGEKGYTF.